This T cell receptor (beta chain) is from a study of shared clonotypes between healthy human individuals (dated by TCRdb to about 2020). A note on the overall study: The cohort comprised a couple of women and a few men aged 18 to 49 years. Blood TCR repertoires of a handful of healthy adults were deeply sequenced to estimate repertoire size and the extent of clonotype sharing between individuals. Different laboratories and diverse techniques were used to prepare libraries and sequence TCR repertoires, to increase sequencing depth and limit assay-specific biases. Per donor, leukapheresis produced somewhere between about 0.94 and 10 billion PBMCs. What the research found in general, with its limitations: Pairwise subsampling indicated that sequencing depth was expected to affect the degree of clonotype sharing among donors. Sampling was restricted to blood, and TCR repertoires in tissue are likely to differ from TCR repertoires in blood. The small number of donors limited the genetic and exposure-history diversity represented.

Taken from cysteine to phenylalanine, the CDR3 has 15 residues. Just the 45-base CDR3 DNA is kept, in frame starting at base 1. The germline V gene (reference sequence) yields LNHDA for CDR1 and SQIVND for CDR2. V is shortened by 2 bases, J by 5 bases, and the region joining them spans 15 bases. Using the deep immunoSEQ assay, multiplex PCR amplified TCR CDR3 regions from genomic DNA. Genomic DNA extracted from each cell subset was distributed evenly over all wells of several immunoSEQ 96-well plates, and each plate served as one replicate. For unsorted PBMC, each replicate PCR was loaded with about 270 ng genomic DNA, equivalent to 30,000 or so T cell genomes. Unsorted PBMC genomic DNA was sequenced across ten immunoSEQ deep assay plates. Purified libraries were quantified with a Qubit 3.0 fluorometer, sized on a Bioanalyzer 2100, and re-quantified with the KAPA Library Quantification kit. Each immunoSEQ 96-well plate was sequenced on its own single-read 150-cycle Illumina NextSeq 550 flow cell. The study's processing was this. Because the immunoSEQ output included only junctional sequences and no quality scores, the filtering could not be the same as the filtering used for full-length reads. To assign V/J genes and CDR3, sequences were annotated against IMGT germline references using PyIR, a Python wrapper for IgBLAST v1.9. Reads with weak V/J assignments (E-value above 1e-6), missing CDR3, stop codons, out-of-frame junctions, or ambiguous translated residues were removed. V3J clonotypes were defined by identical inferred V gene, J gene, and CDR3 amino acid sequence. Percentage overlap between repertoires was calculated by dividing the number of shared unique clonotypes by the size of the smaller repertoire. Three approaches were used to assess repertoire richness: RTK rarefaction, the Chao1 estimator, and Recon v2.1 estimates of unobserved clonotypes. The table comes from immuneACCESS by way of TCRdb, which keeps in-frame sequences with V and J called. Part of the clones is missing from these tables; in studies checked, under half for an unresolved V gene and the rest for unknown reasons. V, J and clone size reflect that table, while D and trimming were determined from the DNA. The sample data list roughly 500,000 clones, and more than 65% of these were observed just once. In total, the top ten clones hold approximately 11% of the sample.

Comments on this clone: What antigen it recognizes has not been identified. Base qualities were left out, and no much larger clone turns up one base away.

The donors were healthy, HIV-negative adults who had no recently reported acute infections or vaccinations. All donors were Caucasian adults living in Nashville, Tennessee, USA. For unsorted samples, some 90 million PBMCs were counted and genomic DNA was extracted with the QIAamp DNA Blood Mini kit. Blood was obtained by leukapheresis, after which PBMCs were separated by Ficoll-Histopaque density gradient centrifugation and cryopreserved in liquid nitrogen vapor phase. Sequencing was performed on PBMCs. The sequence links TRBV19 to TRBJ1-2; the D gene is not confidently resolved. The TCR originated in a middle-aged woman in good health. Some clones in this sample may be carry-over from other donors' samples. At the DNA level, the sequence is TGTGCCAGTAGTATACCGAATCAGTTGGGGTATGGCTACACCTTC. Its coded protein is CASSIPNQLGYGYTF.